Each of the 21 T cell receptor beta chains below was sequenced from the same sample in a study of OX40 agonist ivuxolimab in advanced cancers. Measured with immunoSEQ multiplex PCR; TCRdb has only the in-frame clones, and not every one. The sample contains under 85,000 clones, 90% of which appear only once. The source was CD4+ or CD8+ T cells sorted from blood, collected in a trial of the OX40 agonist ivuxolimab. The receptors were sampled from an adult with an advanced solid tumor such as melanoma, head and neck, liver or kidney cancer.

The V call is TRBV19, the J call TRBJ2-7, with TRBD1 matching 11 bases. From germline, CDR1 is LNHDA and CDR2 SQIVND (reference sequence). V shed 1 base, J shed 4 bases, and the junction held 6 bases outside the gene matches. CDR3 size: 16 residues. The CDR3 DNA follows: TGTGCCAGTAGTATAGGGGGAGGACAGGGGGCTTACGAGCAGTACTTC. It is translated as CASSIGGGQGAYEQYF.

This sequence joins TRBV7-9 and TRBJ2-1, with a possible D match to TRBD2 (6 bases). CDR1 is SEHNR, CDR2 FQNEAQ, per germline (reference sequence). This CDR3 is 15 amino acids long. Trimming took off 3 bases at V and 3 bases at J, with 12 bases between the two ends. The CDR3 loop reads CASSFSGARYNEQFF. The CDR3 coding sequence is TGTGCCAGCAGCTTTAGCGGAGCCCGCTACAATGAGCAGTTCTTC.

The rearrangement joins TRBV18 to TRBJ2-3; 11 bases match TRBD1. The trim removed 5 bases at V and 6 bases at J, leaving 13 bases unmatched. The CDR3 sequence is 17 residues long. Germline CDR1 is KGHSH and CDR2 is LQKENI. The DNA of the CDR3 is TGTGCCAGCTCAACCTCCGGGACAGGGGGAGTAGGGGATACGCAGTATTTT. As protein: CASSTSGTGGVGDTQYF.

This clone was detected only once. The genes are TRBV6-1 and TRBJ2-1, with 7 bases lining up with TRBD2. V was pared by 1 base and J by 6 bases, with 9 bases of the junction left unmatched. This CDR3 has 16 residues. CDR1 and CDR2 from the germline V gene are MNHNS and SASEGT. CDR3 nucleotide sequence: TGTGCCAGCAGTGAAGTGAGCGGGAAGGTGCTCAATGAGCAGTTCTTC. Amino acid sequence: CASSEVSGKVLNEQFF.

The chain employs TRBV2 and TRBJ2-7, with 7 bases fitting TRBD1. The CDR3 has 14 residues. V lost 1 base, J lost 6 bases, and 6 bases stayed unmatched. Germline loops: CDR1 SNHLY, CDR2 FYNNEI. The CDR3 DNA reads TGTGCCAGCAGTGAAGAAAGGGGGCGGGTCGAGCAGTACTTC. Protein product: CASSEERGRVEQYF.

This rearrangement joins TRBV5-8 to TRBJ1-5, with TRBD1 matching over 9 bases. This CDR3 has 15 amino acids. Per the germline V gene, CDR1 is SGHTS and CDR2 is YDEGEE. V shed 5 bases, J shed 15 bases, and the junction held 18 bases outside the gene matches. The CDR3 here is CASRPPGQGLVPTHF. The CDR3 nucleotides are TGTGCCAGCAGGCCACCGGGACAGGGTCTAGTCCCAACGCATTTT.

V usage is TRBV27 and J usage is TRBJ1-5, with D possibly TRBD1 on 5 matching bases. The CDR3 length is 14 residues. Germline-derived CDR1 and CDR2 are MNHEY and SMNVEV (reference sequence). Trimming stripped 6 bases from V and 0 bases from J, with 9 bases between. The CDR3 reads CASSPDSSNQPQHF. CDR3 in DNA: TGTGCCAGCAGCCCAGACAGTAGCAATCAGCCCCAGCATTTT.

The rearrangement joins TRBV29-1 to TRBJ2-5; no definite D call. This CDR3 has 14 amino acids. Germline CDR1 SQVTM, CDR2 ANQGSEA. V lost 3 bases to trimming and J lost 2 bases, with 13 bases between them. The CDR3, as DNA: TGCAGCGTTGATATGTCGAAACAGCAAGAGACCCAGTACTTC. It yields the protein CSVDMSKQQETQYF.

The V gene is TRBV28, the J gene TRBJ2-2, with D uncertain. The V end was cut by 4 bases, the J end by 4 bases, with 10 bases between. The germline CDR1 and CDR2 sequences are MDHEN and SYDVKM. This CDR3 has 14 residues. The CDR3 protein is CASSSPGSTGELFF. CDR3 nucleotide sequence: TGTGCCAGCAGTTCTCCAGGAAGCACCGGGGAGCTGTTTTTT.

The CDR3 protein is CASSLRVGEKLFF. The CDR3 DNA reads as TGTGCCAGCAGCTTACGGGTCGGGGAAAAACTGTTTTTT. This chain joins TRBV11-2 and TRBJ1-4; no clear D gene. The CDR3 totals 13 residues. Trimming removed 2 bases at V and 8 bases at J, with 9 bases between. Germline V gives CDR1 SGHAT, CDR2 FQNNGV.

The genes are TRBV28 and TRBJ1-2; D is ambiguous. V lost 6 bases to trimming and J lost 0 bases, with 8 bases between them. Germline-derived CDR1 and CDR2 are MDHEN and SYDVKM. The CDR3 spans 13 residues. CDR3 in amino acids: CASSLKANYGYTF. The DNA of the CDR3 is TGTGCCAGCAGCCTAAAAGCTAACTATGGCTACACCTTC.

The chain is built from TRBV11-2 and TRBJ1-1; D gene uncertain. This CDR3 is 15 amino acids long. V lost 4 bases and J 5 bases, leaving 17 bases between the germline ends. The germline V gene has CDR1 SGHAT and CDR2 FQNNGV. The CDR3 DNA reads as TGTGCCAGCAGCTCAGATCCCCTCCCGGGGACTGAAGCTTTCTTT. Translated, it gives CASSSDPLPGTEAFF.

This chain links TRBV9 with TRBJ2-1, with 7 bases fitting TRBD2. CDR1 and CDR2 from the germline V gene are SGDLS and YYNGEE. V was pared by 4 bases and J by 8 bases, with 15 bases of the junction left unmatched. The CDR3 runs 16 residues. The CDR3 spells CASSPDVREAMDEQFF. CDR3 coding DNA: TGTGCCAGCAGCCCAGATGTTCGGGAGGCTATGGATGAGCAGTTCTTC.

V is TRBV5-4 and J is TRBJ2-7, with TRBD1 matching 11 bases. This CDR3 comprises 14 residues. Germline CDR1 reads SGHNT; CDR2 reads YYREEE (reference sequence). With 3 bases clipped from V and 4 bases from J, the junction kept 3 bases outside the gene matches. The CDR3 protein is CASSSGTGGYEQYF. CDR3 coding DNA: TGTGCCAGCAGCTCCGGGACAGGGGGTTACGAGCAGTACTTC.

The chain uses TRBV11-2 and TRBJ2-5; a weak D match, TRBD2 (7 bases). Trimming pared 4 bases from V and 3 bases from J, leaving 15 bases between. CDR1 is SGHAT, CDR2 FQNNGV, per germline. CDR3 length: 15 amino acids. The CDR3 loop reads CASSSGPGGEETQYF. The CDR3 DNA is TGTGCCAGCAGCTCAGGTCCGGGGGGCGAAGAGACCCAGTACTTC. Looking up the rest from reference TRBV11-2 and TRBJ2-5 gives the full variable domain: EAGVAQSPRYKIIEKRQSVAFWCNPISGHATLYWYQQILGQGPKLLIQFQNNGVVDDSQLPKDRFSAERLKGVDSTLKIQPAKLEDSAVYLCASSSGPGGEETQYFGPGTRLLVL.

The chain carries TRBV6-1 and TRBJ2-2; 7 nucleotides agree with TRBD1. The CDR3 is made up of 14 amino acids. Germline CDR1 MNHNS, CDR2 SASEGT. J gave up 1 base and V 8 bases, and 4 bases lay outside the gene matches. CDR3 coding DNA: TGTGCCAGCGCTAGACAGGGGAACACCGGGGAGCTGTTTTTT. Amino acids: CASARQGNTGELFF.

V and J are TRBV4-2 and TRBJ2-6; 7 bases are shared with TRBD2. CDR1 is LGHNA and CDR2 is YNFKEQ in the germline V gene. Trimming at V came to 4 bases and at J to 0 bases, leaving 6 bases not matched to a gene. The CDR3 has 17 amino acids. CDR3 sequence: CASSPSGMSSGANVLTF. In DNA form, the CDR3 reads TGTGCCAGCAGCCCCAGCGGGATGTCCTCTGGGGCCAACGTCCTGACTTTC.

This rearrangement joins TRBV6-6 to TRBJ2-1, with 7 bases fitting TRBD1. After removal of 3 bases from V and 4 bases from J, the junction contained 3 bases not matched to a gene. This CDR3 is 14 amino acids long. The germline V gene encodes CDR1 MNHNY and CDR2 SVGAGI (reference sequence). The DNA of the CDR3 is TGTGCCAGCAGTTATGGGGGACAGTACAATGAGCAGTTCTTC. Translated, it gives CASSYGGQYNEQFF.

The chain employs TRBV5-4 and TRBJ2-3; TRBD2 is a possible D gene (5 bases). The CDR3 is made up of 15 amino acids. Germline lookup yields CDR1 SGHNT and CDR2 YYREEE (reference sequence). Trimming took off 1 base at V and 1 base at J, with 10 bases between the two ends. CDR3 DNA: TGTGCCAGCAGCTTGTCGAGCGGACGCACAGATACGCAGTATTTT. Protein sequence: CASSLSSGRTDTQYF.

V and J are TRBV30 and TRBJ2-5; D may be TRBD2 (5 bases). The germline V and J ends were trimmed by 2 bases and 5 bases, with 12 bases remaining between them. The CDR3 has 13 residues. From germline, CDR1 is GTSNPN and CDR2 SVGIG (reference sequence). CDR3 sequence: CAWSQNGGETQYF. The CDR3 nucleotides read TGTGCCTGGAGTCAAAACGGCGGGGAGACCCAGTACTTC.

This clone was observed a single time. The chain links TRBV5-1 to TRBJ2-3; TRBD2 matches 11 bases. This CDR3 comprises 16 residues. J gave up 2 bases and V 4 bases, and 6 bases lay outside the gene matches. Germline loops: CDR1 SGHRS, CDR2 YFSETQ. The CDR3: CASSPGLAGLTDTQYF. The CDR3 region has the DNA TGCGCCAGCAGCCCCGGACTAGCGGGCCTCACAGATACGCAGTATTTT.